This entry lists 10 T cell receptor beta chains sequenced from one sample in a study of blood T cell repertoires in COVID-19. Data came from immunoSEQ multiplex PCR; TCRdb stores just in-frame clones and leaves some out. This sample has about 150,000 clones, with approximately 88% found just once. The specimen was peripheral blood. These receptors came from a man between 70 and 80 years old with acute or convalescent COVID-19.

V gene TRBV5-1 combines with J gene TRBJ2-7; 10 bases are shared with TRBD1. The V gene end was trimmed by 2 bases and the J gene end by 5 bases; junction bases not matched to a gene: 7. The germline gives CDR1 SGHRS, CDR2 YFSETQ. CDR3 size: 15 residues. The chain's CDR3 is CASSLSGQGFHEQYF. The CDR3 DNA sequence: TGCGCCAGCAGCTTATCGGGACAGGGGTTCCACGAGCAGTACTTC.

The CDR3 region is CASSLGRTSGSSYNEQFF. The CDR3 coding sequence is TGTGCCAGCAGCTTAGGGCGGACTAGCGGGAGCTCCTACAATGAGCAGTTCTTC. This rearrangement joins TRBV7-2 to TRBJ2-1; 13 nucleotides align to TRBD2. CDR3 length: 18 amino acids. Germline-derived CDR1 and CDR2 are SGHTA and FQGNSA. V lost 1 base to trimming and J lost 0 bases; unmatched junction nucleotides: 3.

This chain uses TRBV7-9 with TRBJ2-2, with 8 bases identical to TRBD1. CDR1 and CDR2 from the germline V gene are SEHNR and FQNEAQ (reference sequence). There are 16 residues in the CDR3. The V segment lost 2 bases and the J segment 5 bases; nucleotides outside the gene matches: 7. The CDR3 DNA is TGTGCCAGCAGCTTAACAGGGGGACTCTCTACCGGGGAGCTGTTTTTT. Translating gives CASSLTGGLSTGELFF. Full variable domain (outside the CDR3, taken from reference TRBV7-9 and TRBJ2-2): DTGVSQNPRHKITKRGQNVTFRCDPISEHNRLYWYRQTLGQGPEFLTYFQNEAQLEKSRLLSDRFSAERPKGSFSTLEIQRTEQGDSAMYLCASSLTGGLSTGELFFGEGSRLTVL.

This clone was picked up one time. The CDR3 is CASRSLQGYGYTF. The CDR3 DNA follows: TGTGCCAGCCGATCCCTACAGGGATATGGCTACACCTTC. This sequence joins TRBV19 and TRBJ1-2, with TRBD1 as a possible D gene (6 bases). V lost 9 bases to trimming and J lost 5 bases, with 16 bases between them. Per germline, CDR1 LNHDA and CDR2 SQIVND (reference sequence). The CDR3 runs to 13 residues.

The chain combines TRBV14 with TRBJ2-7, with TRBD1 matching 8 bases. The V gene's germline CDR1 is SGHDN and CDR2 FVKESK. The length of the CDR3 is 14 residues. V lost 3 bases to trimming and J lost 2 bases; unmatched junction nucleotides: 3. The CDR3 DNA is TGTGCCAGCAGCCAGTACAGGGGGACCTACGAGCAGTACTTC. It yields the protein CASSQYRGTYEQYF.

This chain joins TRBV28 and TRBJ1-3; no reliable D call. Germline loops: CDR1 MDHEN, CDR2 SYDVKM. The germline V and J ends were trimmed by 5 bases and 2 bases, with 7 bases remaining between them. This CDR3 has 13 residues. The CDR3 spells CASSRSTGNTIYF. CDR3 nucleotide sequence: TGTGCCAGCAGTAGGAGTACTGGAAACACCATATATTTT.

The chain recombines TRBV6-5 with TRBJ2-7; 8 bases are a match to TRBD1. From germline, CDR1 is MNHEY and CDR2 SVGAGI. V lost 4 bases to trimming and J lost 0 bases; unmatched junction nucleotides: 8. CDR3 length: 16 amino acids. The CDR3 reads CASSSLGRGLSYEQYF. The CDR3 DNA reads as TGTGCCAGCAGTTCCCTCGGCAGGGGGCTCTCCTACGAGCAGTACTTC.

This clone appeared a single time. This chain connects TRBV2 to TRBJ2-7, with a possible D match to TRBD1 (6 bases). Germline-derived CDR1 and CDR2 are SNHLY and FYNNEI. The V end lost 8 bases, the J end lost 6 bases, and 14 bases lay between the germline ends. CDR3 length equals 12 residues. CDR3 sequence (DNA): TGTGCCAGCCAGGGGCGGGCGGGCGAGCAGTACTTC. Translating gives CASQGRAGEQYF.

J is TRBJ2-1 and V is TRBV7-3; TRBD2 matches at 9 bases. Germline V gene sequence: CDR1 SGHTA, CDR2 FQGTGA. The CDR3 runs to 17 residues. V dropped 5 bases and J dropped 9; count of bases not matched to a gene: 17. CDR3 sequence: CASSPTVAGAGDGEQFF. The DNA of the CDR3 is TGTGCCAGCAGCCCCACCGTAGCGGGAGCAGGAGATGGTGAGCAGTTCTTC.

The rearrangement links TRBV5-1 to TRBJ2-2; possibly TRBD1 for D (6 bases). The germline CDR1 and CDR2 sequences are SGHRS and YFSETQ. V lost 4 bases and J lost 7, with 14 bases in between. This CDR3 region has 14 residues. The CDR3 region has the DNA TGCGCCAGCAGCACAGGGAGCTGGCGCGGGGAGCTGTTTTTT. This codes for CASSTGSWRGELFF.